There are a few counts of the clone carrying this TCR beta chain. This sample is part of a study of blood T cell repertoires in COVID-19. Study overall: Donors in the United States, Italy and Spain gave samples during acute or convalescent COVID-19. PBMCs, B-cell-depleted T cells, or T cells were the source of the cDNA or gDNA that made up the material.

Per the authors' pipeline: By means of reference gene primer amplification, nucleated cell counts were estimated. Only in-frame clones appear in the TCRdb table, and some are missing; sequencing was by immunoSEQ multiplex PCR. The DNA gave D and trimming, while V, J and clone size come from that table. The sample holds some 200,000 clones, roughly four fifths seen once. Seattle's enrolled individuals joined amid active infection and were then monitored longitudinally. V shed 0 bases and J shed 0 bases, with 9 bases lying between them. This CDR3 has 15 residues. The germline gives CDR1 GTSNPN, CDR2 SVGIG (reference sequence).

The clonotype comes from a woman older than 75 with COVID-19, enrolled during active disease. This chain uses TRBV30 with TRBJ1-3; D gene unclear. The specimen was peripheral blood. The CDR3 here is CAWSVGSFSGNTIYF. The CDR3 coding sequence is TGTGCCTGGAGTGTTGGCTCTTTCTCTGGAAACACCATATATTTT.